These T cell receptor beta chains were read from a single sample in a study of shared clonotypes between healthy human individuals. TCRdb's table, derived via immunoSEQ multiplex PCR, lists solely in-frame clones and lacks some. The table shows roughly 1 million clones, with approximately 68% occurring only once. Sequencing used memory CD4+ T cells sorted from blood. These receptors originate from a man younger than 35 in good health. CDR3s include the opening cysteine and the closing phenylalanine or tryptophan. The D gene is left open where the match is weak. Not every row has a clone size; where given, it reads once, few, many or a size class.

J gene,clone size,V gene,D gene,CDR3 DNA,CDR3 protein
TRBJ2-5,few,TRBV9,NA,TGTGCCAGCAGCGTAGCAGGCGGACAGGGAGGGGAGACCCAGTACTTC,CASSVAGGQGGETQYF
TRBJ2-3,NA,TRBV7-2,NA,TGTGCCAGCAGCTTCGTTAGAGATGGGAGTGGGGATACGCAGTATTTT,CASSFVRDGSGDTQYF
TRBJ1-3,NA,TRBV18,TRBD1,TGTGCCAGCTCACCAGCTTCTCGGACAGGTCTCCGTGGTTATTCTGGAAACACCATATATTTT,CASSPASRTGLRGYSGNTIYF
TRBJ2-1,NA,TRBV10-3,NA,TGTGCCATCAGTGAGGTGGGGGTGAGCAATGAGCAGTTCTTC,CAISEVGVSNEQFF
TRBJ1-2,NA,TRBV25-1,NA,TGTGCCAGCAGTGAAGGGGGCAGAAGTAACTATGGCTACACCTTC,CASSEGGRSNYGYTF
TRBJ1-1,NA,TRBV5-5,TRBD1,TGTGCCAGCAGCTGGGGACAGGGAGCTTTAGCTTTCTTT,CASSWGQGALAFF
TRBJ2-1,NA,TRBV6-5,NA,TGTGCCAGCACCTCCGGGTCAGGGGGGAAGAATGAGCAGTTCTTC,CASTSGSGGKNEQFF
TRBJ2-7,NA,TRBV18,NA,TGTGCCAGCTCACCACTTCCAGGGGACTACGAGCAGTACTTC,CASSPLPGDYEQYF
TRBJ1-2,once,TRBV7-8,NA,TGTGCCAGCAGCTTAGATCTTTATGGCTACACCTTC,CASSLDLYGYTF
TRBJ2-7,NA,TRBV5-1,NA,TGCGCCAGCAGCTTGGTCTCCCAGGGACCCGCCGAGCAGTACTTC,CASSLVSQGPAEQYF
TRBJ2-7,NA,TRBV6-5,NA,TGTGCCAGCAGTTACTCACGGGGGCCGTACGAGCAGTACTTC,CASSYSRGPYEQYF
TRBJ1-2,NA,TRBV20-1,NA,TGCAGTGCTAACGACAACCACGGCTACACCTTC,CSANDNHGYTF
TRBJ1-1,NA,TRBV10-3,TRBD1,TGTGCCATCAGTCTTACAAAGACAGGGCAGGACACTGAAGCTTTCTTT,CAISLTKTGQDTEAFF
TRBJ1-3,many,TRBV28,NA,TGTGCCAGCAGTGCATTTAAGTCCTCTGGAAACACCATATATTTT,CASSAFKSSGNTIYF
TRBJ1-1,NA,TRBV18,NA,TGTGCCAGCTGTACGGGAGGAGGGTCTGAAGCTTTCTTT,CASCTGGGSEAFF
TRBJ1-2,NA,TRBV28,NA,TGTGCCAGCAGAGGTGAGCAACCTAACTATGGCTACACCTTC,CASRGEQPNYGYTF
TRBJ1-5,NA,TRBV4-1,NA,TGCGCCAGCAGCCAAGGCCAGGGAGGATGGCAGCCCCAGCATTTT,CASSQGQGGWQPQHF
TRBJ2-3,NA,TRBV9,TRBD2,TGTGCCAGCAGCGTAGGGACTAGCGGGACAGATACGCAGTATTTT,CASSVGTSGTDTQYF
TRBJ1-6,once,TRBV5-1,TRBD1,TGCGCCAGCAGCTTGGAGGGACAGGAGACTTCACCCCTCCACTTT,CASSLEGQETSPLHF
TRBJ2-2,NA,TRBV6-1,TRBD1,TGTGCCAGCAGTATAGGGGGCGGCGGGGAGCTGTTTTTT,CASSIGGGGELFF
TRBJ1-5,few,TRBV2,NA,TGTGCCAGCAGGGGCTCGGGGGCCCAAAGGCCCCAGCATTTT,CASRGSGAQRPQHF
TRBJ2-1,NA,TRBV18,NA,TGTGCCAGCTCACCAGTAAAGGGGACCTACAATGAGCAGTTCTTC,CASSPVKGTYNEQFF
TRBJ1-6,NA,TRBV5-1,TRBD1,TGCGCCAGCAGCTTAACCGGGACAGCAAATAATTCACCCCTCCACTTT,CASSLTGTANNSPLHF
TRBJ2-2,few,TRBV7-2,TRBD2,TGTGCCAGCAGCTACCACGGGGGGCTAGCGGGGACCGGGGAGCTGTTTTTT,CASSYHGGLAGTGELFF
TRBJ2-7,NA,TRBV6-6,NA,TGTGCCAGCAGTCAAGGTACAGGGTGGAGCTCCTACGAGCAGTACTTC,CASSQGTGWSSYEQYF
TRBJ2-7,NA,TRBV14,NA,TGTGCCAGCAGCCATCCCGTGGAGGAGCAGTACTTC,CASSHPVEEQYF
TRBJ2-2,NA,TRBV5-1,NA,TGCGCCAGCAGCTTGGGCGCCGAGAACACCGGGGAGCTGTTTTTT,CASSLGAENTGELFF
TRBJ2-5,NA,TRBV4-2,NA,TGTGCCAGCAGCCAAGATTACCGGGGATCAGAGACCCAGTACTTC,CASSQDYRGSETQYF
TRBJ1-1,NA,TRBV30,NA,TGTGCCGTCGCCGGTGGGGTTTATGAAGCTTTCTTT,CAVAGGVYEAFF
TRBJ2-7,once,TRBV10-3,NA,TGTGCCATCAGTGAGGAATCAGGTCCCTACGAGCAGTACTTC,CAISEESGPYEQYF
TRBJ2-7,NA,TRBV19,TRBD2,TGTGCCAGTAGTATGGTAGCGGGACCCTCCTACGAGCAGTACTTC,CASSMVAGPSYEQYF
TRBJ2-2,many,TRBV6-1,NA,TGTGCCAGCAGAGCGGCGCCTTCGAACACCGGGGAGCTGTTTTTT,CASRAAPSNTGELFF
TRBJ1-1,few,TRBV7-2,NA,TGTGCCAGAGATTTTGATGGGAACCAGGGCAGGTCTGCTTTCTTT,CARDFDGNQGRSAFF
TRBJ2-5,few,TRBV15,NA,TGTGCCACCAGCAGTGGGGGTCAGGTTGAGACCCAGTACTTC,CATSSGGQVETQYF
TRBJ1-3,NA,TRBV6-6,NA,TGTGCCAGCAGTTACGGGACAACCGGAAACACCATATATTTT,CASSYGTTGNTIYF
TRBJ2-7,NA,TRBV7-6,TRBD1,TGTGCCAGCAGCTCCTGGACAGGGGGGACCTACGAGCAGTACTTC,CASSSWTGGTYEQYF
TRBJ2-7,NA,TRBV5-4,NA,TGTGCCAGCAGCTTACGGGGCCCCATCTACGAGCAGTACTTC,CASSLRGPIYEQYF
TRBJ1-2,NA,TRBV5-1,TRBD1,TGCGCCAGCAGCTCCCAGACGACAGGGAGCTATGGCTACACCTTC,CASSSQTTGSYGYTF
TRBJ2-5,once,TRBV11-3,NA,TGTGCCAGCAGCTTAGGTGGGGGAAAAGAGACCCAGTACTTC,CASSLGGGKETQYF